Below, 8 T cell receptor beta chains from the same sample are listed, as sequenced in a study of a mutant IDH1 vaccine in newly diagnosed glioma. Time point noted: week 23, last vaccination. One vaccine dose held 300 ug of mutant IDH1 20-mer peptide and came with topical imiquimod. Only in-frame clones appear in the TCRdb table, and some are missing; sequencing was by immunoSEQ multiplex PCR. This table holds approximately 39,000 clones, roughly 76% found once. Their target antigens are unknown. The sequencing here drew on PBMCs, taken from a glioma patient whose treatment included an IDH1 peptide vaccine. The source of these receptors is a man aged 35-49 years with glioma.

V is TRBV19 and J is TRBJ1-2; 12 bases are a match to TRBD1. The CDR3 extends over 13 amino acids. V gave up 5 bases and J gave up 8 bases; unmatched junction bases: 3. Germline V gene sequence: CDR1 LNHDA, CDR2 SQIVND (reference sequence). CDR3 amino acids: CASSPGQGAGYTF. The CDR3 DNA is TGTGCCAGTAGTCCGGGACAGGGGGCAGGCTACACCTTC.

The rearrangement uses TRBV5-5 and TRBJ1-2, with a possible D match to TRBD1 (6 bases). This CDR3 has 14 residues. The ends were cut back, 6 bases at V and 3 bases at J, with 15 bases in the middle. The germline CDR1 and CDR2 sequences are SGHKS and YYEKEE (reference sequence). The CDR3 loop reads CASNEQGRHYGYTF. The CDR3 coding sequence is TGTGCCAGCAACGAACAGGGACGTCACTATGGCTACACCTTC.

The chain links TRBV18 to TRBJ2-2; D is unresolved. Trimming took off 1 base at V and 4 bases at J, with 4 bases between the two ends. This CDR3 spans 13 amino acids. Germline CDR1 reads KGHSH; CDR2 reads LQKENI. The CDR3 reads CASSPQSTGELFF. CDR3 bases: TGTGCCAGCTCACCACAGAGCACCGGGGAGCTGTTTTTT.

The chain combines TRBV6-6 with TRBJ2-3; 7 bases are shared with TRBD1. V lost 3 bases to trimming and J lost 2 bases; unmatched junction nucleotides: 5. CDR1 is MNHNY, CDR2 SVGAGI, per germline (reference sequence). The CDR3 totals 15 residues. CDR3 amino acids: CASSYYRGTTDTQYF. The CDR3 DNA is TGTGCCAGCAGTTATTACAGGGGCACCACAGATACGCAGTATTTT.

The chain recombines TRBV19 with TRBJ2-2; 7 bases map to TRBD2. V lost 3 bases, J lost 5 bases, and 6 bases stayed unmatched. This CDR3 has 15 amino acids. Germline V gene lookup returns CDR1 LNHDA and CDR2 SQIVND (reference sequence). The CDR3 region is CASSIAGGRTGELFF. DNA for the CDR3: TGTGCCAGTAGTATCGCCGGGGGGAGGACCGGGGAGCTGTTTTTT.

DNA of the CDR3: TGTGCCAGCTACCGGGCTAGCGGGGTGGTTCCGGATACGCAGTATTTT. This translates into CASYRASGVVPDTQYF. The chain uses TRBV2 and TRBJ2-3; 9 nucleotides line up with TRBD2. This CDR3 is built from 16 residues. J gave up 6 bases and V 8 bases, and 15 bases lay outside the gene matches. Germline V CDR1 and CDR2: SNHLY, FYNNEI. Complete variable domain (other parts from reference TRBV2 and TRBJ2-3): EPEVTQTPSHQVTQMGQEVILRCVPISNHLYFYWYRQILGQKVEFLVSFYNNEISEKSEIFDDQFSVERPDGSNFTLKIRSTKLEDSAMYFCASYRASGVVPDTQYFGPGTRLTVL.

The genes are TRBV2 and TRBJ2-2; D not resolved. The V and J ends lost 0 bases and 5 bases respectively, with 10 bases between them. Germline CDR1 and CDR2: SNHLY and FYNNEI. The CDR3 extends over 15 amino acids. In nucleotides, the CDR3 is TGTGCCAGCAGTGAAGCGAACTTTTTAACCGGGGAGCTGTTTTTT. It encodes CASSEANFLTGELFF. The complete variable domain, with remaining parts taken from reference TRBV2 and TRBJ2-2, reads EPEVTQTPSHQVTQMGQEVILRCVPISNHLYFYWYRQILGQKVEFLVSFYNNEISEKSEIFDDQFSVERPDGSNFTLKIRSTKLEDSAMYFCASSEANFLTGELFFGEGSRLTVL.

V gene TRBV6-5 combines with J gene TRBJ1-1; D not certain. Per germline, CDR1 MNHEY and CDR2 SVGAGI. The CDR3 loop spans 12 amino acids. V was clipped by 6 bases and J by 4 bases, with 9 bases between them. The CDR3 nucleotides are TGTGCCAGCAGCGCAACAGTCACTGAAGCTTTCTTT. Translated, it gives CASSATVTEAFF.